This TCR beta chain appears in the sequencing data of a study of T cells in Graves' hyperthyroidism and ophthalmopathy. Study background: Peripheral blood was taken when the disease was first diagnosed, before any treatment began.

The diagnostic basis comprised clinical symptoms, serum thyroxine and TRAb, thyroid ultrasound and orbital computed tomography. Using RNA transcripts as the source, TCR beta CDR3 regions were amplified. Initially, a first-round RT-PCR of the TCR CDR3 employed the HTBI primer set. TCRdb analysed the multiplex PCR reads with MiXCR anew, one entry per CDR3 protein. The repertoire holds hundreds of thousands of distinct CDR3 sequences, with around 14% as singletons. This clonotype was detected ten times or more. Its antigen remains unidentified. V gave up 2 bases and J gave up 7 bases, with 15 bases separating them. This CDR3 region has 15 residues. Germline V gene sequence: CDR1 MDHEN, CDR2 SYDVKM. General observations from the study: Separating ophthalmopathy from stable hyperthyroidism was achieved by a 13 V-J model.

The clonotype originates from a woman between 18 and 29 years old with Graves' hyperthyroidism. The sample comprised blood. The chain uses TRBV28 and TRBJ1-5; TRBD1 might be the D (5 bases). DNA of the CDR3: TGTGCCAGCAGTTTACCCCAGCCTTGGGGCCAGCCCCAGCATTTT. This translates into CASSLPQPWGQPQHF.